The present TCR beta chain was sequenced within a study of CD8 T cells in Susac syndrome. Germline CDR1 reads MNHEY; CDR2 reads SVGEGT. V was clipped by 2 bases and J by 0 bases, with 8 bases between them. CDR3 size: 15 residues. Random hexamers served to reverse transcribe roughly 0.45 to 1 ug RNA. TCRdb reprocessed the immunoSEQ multiplex PCR reads via MiXCR and lists one record per CDR3 protein. Of under 150,000 distinct CDR3 sequences listed, 91% are singletons. The sample taken for sequencing was CD8+ T cells from PBMCs. This sequence originates from a human donor with multiple sclerosis. The genes are TRBV6-2 or TRBV6-3 and TRBJ1-5, with unresolved D. The CDR3 coding sequence is TGTGCCAGCAGTTACGACGGAAATAGCAATCAGCCCCAGCATTTT. Translation: CASSYDGNSNQPQHF.